In its sample, the clone carrying this T cell receptor (beta chain) was seen a few times. Germline V gene sequence: CDR1 MDHEN, CDR2 SYDVKM. The CDR3 sequence is 16 residues long. Trimming took 4 bases from V and 0 from J; bases not matched to a gene: 4. In each sample, at least 7 million PBMCs were isolated. The data originate from a study of blood T cells in healthy people across ages. Through a sample-barcoded 5' primer and a J-beta primer mix, a second PCR was run for roughly 6 to 11 cycles. A template-switch adaptor containing 12 random nucleotides labeled each cDNA molecule. MiXCR, applied by TCRdb to the 5' RACE reads, yields one record per CDR3 protein. The data hold about 1.7 million distinct CDR3 sequences, with under 30% observed a single time.

This clonotype was sampled from a woman aged 25 to 39 in good health. Sequenced sample: blood. V and J are TRBV28 and TRBJ2-3, with 10 bases identical to TRBD2. Here the CDR3 DNA reads TGTGCCAGCAGTTCACCAGCGGGGGGGAGCACAGATACGCAGTATTTT. Protein sequence: CASSSPAGGSTDTQYF.